This entry features one TCR beta chain sequence. The antigen is not known. This entry comes from a study of shared clonotypes between healthy human individuals. General study points: Lower generation probabilities were found for non-shared clonotypes than for those shared by all four donors.

This CDR3 spans 13 amino acids. Germline V gene sequence: CDR1 SNHLY, CDR2 FYNNEI. The V end was cut by 8 bases, the J end by 0 bases, with 10 bases between. Per sorted-subset replicate PCR, input was roughly 220 ng DNA, representing 30,000 or so T cell genomes. This table comes from immunoSEQ multiplex PCR, and its TCRdb copy is limited to in-frame clones, with some not included. The data show 2,500,000 or so clones, approximately 90% seen once. This sequence was found in a man younger than 35 in good health. Some clones in this sample may be carry-over from other donors' samples. The rearrangement links TRBV2 to TRBJ1-1; unclear D gene. Sequencing input: naive CD4+ T cells from PBMCs. Subset reported: CD45RA+ positively selected. CDR3 in DNA: TGTGCCAGCCAGCCCCCTATGAACACTGAAGCTTTCTTT. This gives the protein CASQPPMNTEAFF.